Sequencing of this T cell receptor beta chain was carried out in a study of CD8+CD57+ T cells in acquired aplastic anemia. In the study overall: Sorted CD4+ and CD8+ cells yielded DNA averaging around 3.2 ug. Regarding the study as a whole: Patients had twenty-nine CD8+ CDR3 sequences in common with controls (the shared set).

Worth noting for this clonotype: The antigen is not known.

Genomic DNA acted as the template from which TCR beta VDJ combination and CDR3 sequence profiling were carried out. TCRdb reanalysed the reads using MiXCR and keeps one entry per CDR3 protein. Seen here are 160,000 or so distinct CDR3 sequences, under 55% observed once, and the top ten hold 2.5% to 3%. Germline V gives CDR1 DFQATT, CDR2 SNEGSKA (reference sequence). Trimming took 5 bases from V and 6 from J; bases not matched to a gene: 8. This CDR3 comprises 16 residues. It was patients with CD8+CD57+ cell expansion by flow cytometry who were chosen for sequencing. Severe acquired aplastic anemia was diagnosed in all patients. Therapy had not been given to patients before blood sampling.

The genes are TRBV20-1 and TRBJ2-3; TRBD2 aligns across 16 bases. Sample: sorted CD4+, CD8+, or CD8+CD57+ T cells (not recorded which) from PBMCs. This TCR was recovered from a human donor with aplastic anemia. CDR3 loop: CSAVGTSGGAGDTQYF. The CDR3 DNA sequence: TGCAGTGCTGTCGGGACTAGCGGGGGGGCCGGGGATACGCAGTATTTT.